The T cell receptor (beta chain) described here comes from a study of a mutant IDH1 vaccine in newly diagnosed glioma. Whole-study context: Vaccinations, eight in total, occurred in weeks 1, 3, 5, 7, 11, 15, 19, 23. Vaccination was launched 4-6 weeks after radiotherapy alone, or with temozolomide cycles. Notes on the study in general: Pseudoprogression seemed unlinked to shifts in top peripheral T cell clonotypes.

Data came from immunoSEQ multiplex PCR; TCRdb stores just in-frame clones and leaves some out. The data hold about 36,000 clones, with 80% to 90% observed a single time. As to time point: week 5, during vaccination. Vaccinated patients received 300 ug of mutant IDH1 20-mer peptide per dose, with topical imiquimod. Germline values: CDR1 MGHDK, CDR2 SYGVNS. The CDR3 is made up of 13 amino acids. V shed 6 bases, J shed 3 bases, and the junction held 2 bases outside the gene matches. A remark on this clone: Its antigen is not identified.

Material: PBMCs, obtained from a glioma patient whose treatment included an IDH1 peptide vaccine. The TCR sequence derives from a man aged 45 to 65 with glioma. The chain recombines TRBV25-1 with TRBJ1-5, with 7 bases aligning to TRBD1. The chain's CDR3 is CASSGTDNQPQHF. In DNA, the CDR3 is TGTGCCAGCAGCGGGACAGACAATCAGCCCCAGCATTTT.